This TCR beta chain was sequenced for a study of memory CD4+ T cells and cytomegalovirus serostatus. Trimming took off 0 bases at V and 0 bases at J, with 11 bases between the two ends. This CDR3 comprises 16 residues. The germline V gene has CDR1 MNHEY and CDR2 SVGAGI. The sort gate was single viable CD3+CD4+CD8-CD45RO+ cells for memory CD4+ T cells. Profiled with immunoSEQ multiplex PCR; TCRdb holds only in-frame clones, not every one. The table has about 56,000 clones, around 80% seen once. Sequenced input: memory CD4+ T cells from blood. The sequence derives from an adult in good health and CMV-seronegative. The chain is built from TRBV6-5 and TRBJ2-5; D might be TRBD2 (5 bases). CDR3 coding DNA: TGTGCCAGCAGTTACTCGCTAGCTACGTACCAAGAGACCCAGTACTTC. It encodes CASSYSLATYQETQYF.